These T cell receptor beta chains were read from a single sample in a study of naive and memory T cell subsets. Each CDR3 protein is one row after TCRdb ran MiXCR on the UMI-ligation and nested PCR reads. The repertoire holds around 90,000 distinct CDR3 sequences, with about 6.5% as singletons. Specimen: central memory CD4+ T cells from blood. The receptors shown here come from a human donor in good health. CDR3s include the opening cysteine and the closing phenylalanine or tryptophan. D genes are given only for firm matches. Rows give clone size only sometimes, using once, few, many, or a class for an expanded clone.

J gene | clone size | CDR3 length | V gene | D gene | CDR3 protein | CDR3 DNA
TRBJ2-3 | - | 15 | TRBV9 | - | CASSVRGVHTDTQYF | TGTGCCAGCAGCGTGAGAGGGGTCCACACAGATACGCAGTATTTT
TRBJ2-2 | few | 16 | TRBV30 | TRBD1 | CAWSAPDREDTGELFF | TGTGCCTGGAGTGCCCCGGACAGGGAGGACACCGGGGAGCTGTTTTTT
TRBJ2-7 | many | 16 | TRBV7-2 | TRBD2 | CASSLGWLAGQDEQYF | TGTGCCAGCAGCTTAGGATGGCTAGCGGGACAAGACGAGCAGTACTTC
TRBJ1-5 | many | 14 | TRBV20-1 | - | CSASNGMRNQPQHF | TGCAGTGCTAGCAATGGGATGCGCAATCAGCCCCAGCATTTT
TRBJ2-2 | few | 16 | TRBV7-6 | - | CASRPSGTRNTGELFF | TGTGCCAGCAGACCCTCCGGGACGAGAAACACCGGGGAGCTGTTTTTT
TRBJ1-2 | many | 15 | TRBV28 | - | CASSSTGPKNYGYTF | TGTGCCAGCAGCTCGACAGGACCGAAGAACTATGGCTACACCTTC
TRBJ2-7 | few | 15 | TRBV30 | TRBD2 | CAWSAEASGPYEQYF | TGTGCCTGGAGTGCTGAGGCTAGCGGACCCTACGAGCAGTACTTC
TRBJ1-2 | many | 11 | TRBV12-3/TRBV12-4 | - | CASSFSGGYTF | TGTGCCAGCAGTTTTTCCGGTGGCTACACCTTC
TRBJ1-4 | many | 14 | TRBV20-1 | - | CSARDPRGREKLFF | TGCAGTGCTAGAGATCCCCGGGGGCGGGAAAAACTGTTTTTT
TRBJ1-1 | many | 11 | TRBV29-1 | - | CSVEVNTEAFF | TGCAGCGTTGAGGTGAACACTGAAGCTTTCTTT
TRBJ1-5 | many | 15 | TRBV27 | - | CASSSPLWGDQPQHF | TGTGCCAGCAGTTCTCCTTTATGGGGGGATCAGCCCCAGCATTTT
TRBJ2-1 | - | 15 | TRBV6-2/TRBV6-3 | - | CASSYVTGRYNEQFF | TGTGCCAGCAGTTACGTGACAGGAAGATACAATGAGCAGTTCTTC
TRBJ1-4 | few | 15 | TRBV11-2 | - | CASSNRDATNEKLFF | TGTGCCAGCAGTAACAGGGACGCAACTAATGAAAAACTGTTTTTT
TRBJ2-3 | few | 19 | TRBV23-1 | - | CASSQSGPNRRHYTDTQYF | TGCGCCAGCAGTCAATCGGGGCCCAACCGACGGCACTACACAGATACGCAGTATTTT
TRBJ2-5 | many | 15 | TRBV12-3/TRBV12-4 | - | CASSSIGREKETQYF | TGTGCCAGCAGTTCCATTGGTCGAGAGAAAGAGACCCAGTACTTC
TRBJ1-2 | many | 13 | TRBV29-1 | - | CSGTYGNGNGYTF | TGCAGCGGGACTTACGGGAACGGGAATGGCTACACCTTC
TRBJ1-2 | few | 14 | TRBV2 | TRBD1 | CASSGTTGIGGYTF | TGTGCCAGCAGCGGTACGACAGGGATCGGAGGCTACACCTTC
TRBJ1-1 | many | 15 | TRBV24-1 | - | CATSETGQVNTEAFF | TGTGCCACCAGTGAAACCGGACAAGTGAACACTGAAGCTTTCTTT
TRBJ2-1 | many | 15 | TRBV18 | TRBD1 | CASSPGTGTYNEQFF | TGTGCCAGCTCACCCGGGACAGGGACTTACAATGAGCAGTTCTTC
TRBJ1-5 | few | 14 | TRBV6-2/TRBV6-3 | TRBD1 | CASRIQGADQPQHF | TGTGCCAGCAGGATCCAGGGGGCCGATCAGCCCCAGCATTTT
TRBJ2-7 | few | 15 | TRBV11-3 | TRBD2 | CASSSPRTSGYEQYF | TGTGCCAGCAGCTCCCCTCGGACTAGCGGCTACGAGCAGTACTTC
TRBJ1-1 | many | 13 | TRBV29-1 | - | CSVEVGQDTEAFF | TGCAGCGTTGAAGTAGGGCAGGACACTGAAGCTTTCTTT
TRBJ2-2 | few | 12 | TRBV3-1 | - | CASSQLTGELFF | TGTGCCAGCAGCCAATTGACCGGGGAGCTGTTTTTT
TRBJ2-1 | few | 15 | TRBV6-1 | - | CASSELAMPYNEQFF | TGTGCCAGCAGTGAACTAGCTATGCCCTACAATGAGCAGTTCTTC
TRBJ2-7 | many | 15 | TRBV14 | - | CASSQEILGAYEQYF | TGTGCCAGCAGCCAAGAGATCCTCGGGGCTTACGAGCAGTACTTC
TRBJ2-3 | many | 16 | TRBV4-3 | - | CASSDAGLAGTDTQYF | TGCGCCAGCAGCGACGCGGGATTAGCGGGCACAGATACGCAGTATTTT
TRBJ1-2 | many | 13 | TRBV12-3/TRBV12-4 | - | CASSLGPGYGYTF | TGTGCCAGCAGTTTAGGTCCGGGGTATGGCTACACCTTC
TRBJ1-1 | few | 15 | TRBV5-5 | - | CASSLVAVKNTEAFF | TGTGCCAGCAGCTTGGTGGCAGTGAAAAACACTGAAGCTTTCTTT
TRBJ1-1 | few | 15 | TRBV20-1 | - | CSVVISAGTGPQAFF | TGCAGTGTCGTAATCTCCGCCGGGACGGGCCCCCAAGCTTTCTTT
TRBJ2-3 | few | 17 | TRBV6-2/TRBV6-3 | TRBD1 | CASSYAGTGRTTDTQYF | TGTGCCAGCAGTTACGCCGGGACAGGGAGAACCACAGATACGCAGTATTTT
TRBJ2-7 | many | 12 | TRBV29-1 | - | CSVEDRNYEQYF | TGCAGCGTTGAAGACAGAAACTACGAGCAGTACTTC
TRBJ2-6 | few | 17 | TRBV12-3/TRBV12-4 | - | CASSPRGGSSGANVLTF | TGTGCCAGCAGTCCCCGTGGGGGCAGCTCTGGGGCCAACGTCCTGACTTTC
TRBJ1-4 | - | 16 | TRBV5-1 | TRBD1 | CASSQNSGGANEKLFF | TGCGCCAGCAGTCAGAACTCAGGGGGAGCTAATGAAAAACTGTTTTTT
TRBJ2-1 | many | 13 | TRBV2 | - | CASSDGDYNEQFF | TGTGCCAGCAGTGATGGCGATTACAATGAGCAGTTCTTC
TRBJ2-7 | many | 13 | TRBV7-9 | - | CASSYHAGYEQYF | TGTGCCAGCAGTTATCATGCCGGTTACGAGCAGTACTTC
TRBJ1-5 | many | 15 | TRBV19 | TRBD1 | CASSIDGPGRGTQHF | TGTGCCAGTAGTATAGATGGGCCAGGCAGGGGGACCCAGCATTTT
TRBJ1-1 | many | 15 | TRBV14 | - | CASSHLGDMNTEAFF | TGTGCCAGCAGCCATCTCGGAGACATGAACACTGAAGCTTTCTTT
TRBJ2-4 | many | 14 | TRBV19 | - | CASSPLDGQYIQYF | TGTGCCAGTAGTCCCCTGGACGGCCAGTACATTCAGTACTTC
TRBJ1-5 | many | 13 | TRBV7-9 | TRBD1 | CASSKDRDQPQHF | TGTGCCAGCAGCAAAGACAGGGACCAGCCCCAGCATTTT
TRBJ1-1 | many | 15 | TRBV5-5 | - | CASSLEPSGNTEAFF | TGTGCCAGCAGCTTGGAACCTTCGGGGAACACTGAAGCTTTCTTT
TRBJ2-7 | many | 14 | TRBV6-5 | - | CASRRRLGENEQYF | TGTGCCAGCAGGAGACGACTAGGTGAGAACGAGCAGTACTTC
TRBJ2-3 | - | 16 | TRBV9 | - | CASSVDLDVPTDTQYF | TGTGCCAGCAGCGTAGACCTGGACGTCCCCACAGATACGCAGTATTTT
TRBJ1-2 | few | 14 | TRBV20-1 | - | CSAGPPGRVDGYTF | TGCAGTGCTGGCCCCCCCGGACGGGTTGATGGCTACACCTTC
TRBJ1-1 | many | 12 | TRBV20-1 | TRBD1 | CSAKQGSTEAFF | TGCAGTGCAAAACAGGGGAGCACTGAAGCTTTCTTT
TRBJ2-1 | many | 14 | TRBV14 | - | CASSQGASYNEQFF | TGTGCCAGCAGCCAAGGGGCTTCCTACAATGAGCAGTTCTTC
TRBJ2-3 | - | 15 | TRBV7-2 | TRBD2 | CASSTRLAGTDTQYF | TGTGCCAGCAGCACAAGACTAGCCGGCACAGATACGCAGTATTTT
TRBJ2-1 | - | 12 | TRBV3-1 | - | CASSQVAAWQFF | TGTGCCAGCAGCCAGGTTGCGGCATGGCAGTTCTTC
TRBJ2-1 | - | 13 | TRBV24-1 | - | CATSDFNYNEQFF | TGTGCCACCAGTGATTTCAACTACAATGAGCAGTTCTTC
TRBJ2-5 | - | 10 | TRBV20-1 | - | CSAREETQYF | TGCAGTGCTAGAGAAGAGACCCAGTACTTC
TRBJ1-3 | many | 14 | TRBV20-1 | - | CSALELRSGNTIYF | TGCAGTGCCTTAGAGTTACGCTCTGGAAACACCATATATTTT
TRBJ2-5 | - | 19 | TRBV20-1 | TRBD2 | CSARDLPGLAGEGEETQYF | TGCAGTGCTAGAGATCTCCCCGGACTAGCGGGAGAGGGGGAAGAGACCCAGTACTTC
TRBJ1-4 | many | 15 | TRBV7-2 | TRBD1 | CASSPDRDPREKLFF | TGTGCCAGCAGCCCAGACAGGGATCCGAGAGAAAAACTGTTTTTT
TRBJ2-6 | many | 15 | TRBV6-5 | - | CASMGRSSGANVLTF | TGTGCCAGCATGGGACGGTCCTCTGGGGCCAACGTCCTGACTTTC